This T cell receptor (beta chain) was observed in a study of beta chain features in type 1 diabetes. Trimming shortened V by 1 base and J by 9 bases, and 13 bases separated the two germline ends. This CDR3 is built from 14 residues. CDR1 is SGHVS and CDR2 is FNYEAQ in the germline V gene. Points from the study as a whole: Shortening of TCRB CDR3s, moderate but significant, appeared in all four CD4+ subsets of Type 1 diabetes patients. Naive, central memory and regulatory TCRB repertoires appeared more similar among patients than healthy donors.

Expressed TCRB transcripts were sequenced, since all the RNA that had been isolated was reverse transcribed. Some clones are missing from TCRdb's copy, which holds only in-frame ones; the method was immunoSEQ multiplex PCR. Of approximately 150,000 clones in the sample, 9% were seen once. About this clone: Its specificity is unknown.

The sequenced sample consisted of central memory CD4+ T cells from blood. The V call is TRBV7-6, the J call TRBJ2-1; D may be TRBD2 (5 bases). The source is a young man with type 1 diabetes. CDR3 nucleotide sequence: TGTGCCAGCAGCTTAGACGAGGGTTCGACTGAGCAGTTCTTC. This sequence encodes CASSLDEGSTEQFF.